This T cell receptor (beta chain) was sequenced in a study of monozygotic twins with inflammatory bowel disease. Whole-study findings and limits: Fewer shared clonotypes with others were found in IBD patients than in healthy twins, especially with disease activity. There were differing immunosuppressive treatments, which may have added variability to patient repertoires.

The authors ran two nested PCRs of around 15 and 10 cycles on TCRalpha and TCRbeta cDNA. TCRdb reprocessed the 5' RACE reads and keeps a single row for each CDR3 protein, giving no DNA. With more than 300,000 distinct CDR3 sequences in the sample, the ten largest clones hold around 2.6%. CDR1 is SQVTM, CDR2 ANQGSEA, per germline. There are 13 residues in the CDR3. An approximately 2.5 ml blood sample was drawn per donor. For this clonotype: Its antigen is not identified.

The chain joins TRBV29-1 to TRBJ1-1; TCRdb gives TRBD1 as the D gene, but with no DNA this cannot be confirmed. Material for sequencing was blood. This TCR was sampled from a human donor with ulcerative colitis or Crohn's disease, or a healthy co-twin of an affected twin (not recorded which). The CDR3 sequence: CSVIPRGDTEAFF.